The 11 T cell receptor beta chains presented below share a single source sample, sequenced in a study of blood T cell repertoires in COVID-19. TCRdb's table, derived via immunoSEQ multiplex PCR, lists solely in-frame clones and lacks some. The sample lists about 220,000 clones, more than 65% occurring once. The sequencing sample was made of peripheral blood. The receptors originated from a man aged 35 to 55 who had recovered from COVID-19.

The J gene is TRBJ2-3, the V gene TRBV3-1 (or the pseudogene TRBV3-2), with 7 positions matching TRBD1. V was pared by 3 bases and J by 2 bases, with 5 bases of the junction left unmatched. This CDR3 region has 15 residues. The germline V gene has CDR1 LGHDT and CDR2 YNNKEL (reference sequence). DNA for the CDR3: TGTGCCAGCAGCCACGGGACAGCCTCCACAGATACGCAGTATTTT. Its protein product is CASSHGTASTDTQYF.

The chain links TRBV9 to TRBJ1-1, with D possibly TRBD1 on 6 matching bases. In germline, CDR1 is SGDLS, CDR2 YYNGEE. V was trimmed by 3 bases and J by 1 base, leaving 10 bases between them. This CDR3 contains 14 residues. The CDR3 is CASSAIQGNTEAFF. In DNA, the CDR3 is TGTGCCAGCAGCGCCATACAGGGGAACACTGAAGCTTTCTTT.

V and J are TRBV10-3 and TRBJ2-7, with D unclear. There are 13 residues in the CDR3. Germline V gene sequence: CDR1 ENHRY, CDR2 SYGVKD. Trimming pared 5 bases from V and 0 bases from J, leaving 8 bases between. Here the CDR3 reads CAISNQDSYEQYF. The CDR3 DNA sequence: TGTGCCATCAGTAACCAGGACTCCTACGAGCAGTACTTC.

The rearrangement uses TRBV18 and TRBJ2-3; 9 bases are shared with TRBD2. The ends lost 0 bases at V and 4 bases at J; junction bases unmatched: 5. There are 16 residues in the CDR3. From germline, CDR1 is KGHSH and CDR2 LQKENI. The CDR3 DNA reads TGTGCCAGCTCACCACCTATAGCGGGAGTCGCAGATACGCAGTATTTT. This gives the protein CASSPPIAGVADTQYF. Full variable domain (missing parts from reference TRBV18 and TRBJ2-3): NAGVMQNPRHLVRRRGQEARLRCSPMKGHSHVYWYRQLPEEGLKFMVYLQKENIIDESGMPKERFSAEFPKEGPSILRIQQVVRGDSAAYFCASSPPIAGVADTQYFGPGTRLTVL.

The CDR3 reads CASSLPSQGITGELFF. Written as DNA, the CDR3 is TGTGCCAGCAGCTTGCCTTCCCAGGGGATAACCGGGGAGCTGTTTTTT. This chain links TRBV5-4 with TRBJ2-2; a possible D gene is TRBD1 (6 bases). V lost 1 base to trimming and J lost 5 bases, with 15 bases between them. Germline V lookup: CDR1 SGHNT, CDR2 YYREEE (reference sequence). CDR3 length equals 16 residues.

This chain uses TRBV7-2 with TRBJ2-7, with 8 bases lining up with TRBD1. From germline, CDR1 is SGHTA and CDR2 FQGNSA. This CDR3 region has 14 residues. V gave up 7 bases and J gave up 2 bases; unmatched junction bases: 7. CDR3 DNA sequence: TGTGCCAGCAAGAGACAGGGGAGGACCTACGAGCAGTACTTC. As protein: CASKRQGRTYEQYF.

The CDR3 loop is CASSLSQGAEAFF. The CDR3 coding sequence is TGTGCCAGCAGCTTGTCCCAAGGGGCTGAAGCTTTCTTT. The V call is TRBV5-6, the J call TRBJ1-1, with a possible D match to TRBD1 (5 bases). The CDR3 is 13 residues long. CDR1 and CDR2 (germline): SGHDT, YYEEEE. V lost 1 base to trimming and J lost 6 bases, with 10 bases between them.

The rearrangement links TRBV18 to TRBJ1-4, with D maybe TRBD1 (5 bases). Per germline, CDR1 KGHSH and CDR2 LQKENI. The CDR3 runs 17 residues. The V end lost 4 bases, the J end lost 8 bases, and 23 bases lay between the germline ends. The DNA for the CDR3 is TGTGCCAGCTCACTAAGCGCGGACACAAGATTCGGAGAAAAACTGTTTTTT. Its protein is CASSLSADTRFGEKLFF.

V and J are TRBV7-2 and TRBJ1-5; 11 nucleotides align to TRBD1. The CDR3 loop spans 15 amino acids. The V gene end was trimmed by 4 bases and the J gene end by 2 bases; junction bases not matched to a gene: 1. CDR1 and CDR2 (germline): SGHTA, FQGNSA. The CDR3 DNA is TGTGCCAGCAGCTGGACAGGGGGCGGCAATCAGCCCCAGCATTTT. It encodes CASSWTGGGNQPQHF.

V gene TRBV11-2 combines with J gene TRBJ2-2, with 9 bases lining up with TRBD1. CDR3 length equals 16 residues. Germline CDR1 SGHAT, CDR2 FQNNGV. J was trimmed by 7 bases and V by 0 bases; bases with no gene match: 6. The CDR3 DNA reads as TGTGCCAGCAGCTTAGAAGTAACAGGGGGCGGCGGGGAGCTGTTTTTT. Translation gives CASSLEVTGGGGELFF. The entire variable domain, with the rest obtained from reference TRBV11-2 and TRBJ2-2, is as follows: EAGVAQSPRYKIIEKRQSVAFWCNPISGHATLYWYQQILGQGPKLLIQFQNNGVVDDSQLPKDRFSAERLKGVDSTLKIQPAKLEDSAVYLCASSLEVTGGGGELFFGEGSRLTVL.

This clone was observed once. Here the CDR3 reads CAWSPSRGGPYNEQFF. DNA for the CDR3: TGTGCCTGGAGTCCTTCCCGGGGGGGTCCTTACAATGAGCAGTTCTTC. The chain has TRBV30 and TRBJ2-1, with TRBD2 matching over 8 bases. Germline V gene sequence: CDR1 GTSNPN, CDR2 SVGIG (reference sequence). J lost 4 bases, V lost 2 bases, and 10 bases had no gene match. The CDR3 runs 16 residues. The whole variable domain, remainder taken from reference TRBV30 and TRBJ2-1, is SQTIHQWPATLVQPVGSPLSLECTVEGTSNPNLYWYRQAAGRGLQLLFYSVGIGQISSEVPQNLSASRPQDRQFILSSKKLLLSDSGFYLCAWSPSRGGPYNEQFFGPGTRLTVL.